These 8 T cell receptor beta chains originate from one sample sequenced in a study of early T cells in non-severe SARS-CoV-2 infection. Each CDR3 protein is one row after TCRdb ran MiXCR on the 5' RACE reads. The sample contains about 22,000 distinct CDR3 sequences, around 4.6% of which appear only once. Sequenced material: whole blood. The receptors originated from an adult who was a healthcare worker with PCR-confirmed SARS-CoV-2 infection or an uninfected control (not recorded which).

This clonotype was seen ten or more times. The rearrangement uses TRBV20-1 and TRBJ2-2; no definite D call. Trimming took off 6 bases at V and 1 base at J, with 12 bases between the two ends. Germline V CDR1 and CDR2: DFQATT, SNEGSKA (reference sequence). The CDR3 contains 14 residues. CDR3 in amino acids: CSAKDRVNTGELFF. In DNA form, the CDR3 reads TGCAGTGCAAAGGATAGAGTGAACACCGGGGAGCTGTTTTTT.

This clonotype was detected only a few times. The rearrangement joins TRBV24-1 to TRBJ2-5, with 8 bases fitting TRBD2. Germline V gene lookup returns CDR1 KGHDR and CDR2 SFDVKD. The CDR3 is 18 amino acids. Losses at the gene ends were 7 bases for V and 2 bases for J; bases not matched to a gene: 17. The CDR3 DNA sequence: TGTGCCACCAGCCCTGCTTTGGGAGCGGGGGCCGAACAAGAGACCCAGTACTTC. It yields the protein CATSPALGAGAEQETQYF.

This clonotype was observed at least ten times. This CDR3 is CASSLAGGETQYF. CDR3 bases: TGTGCCAGCAGTTTAGCAGGGGGAGAGACCCAGTACTTC. V is TRBV27 and J is TRBJ2-5, with 7 bases aligning to TRBD1. Germline V CDR1 and CDR2: MNHEY, SMNVEV (reference sequence). CDR3 size: 13 residues. J gave up 4 bases and V 2 bases, and 1 base lay outside the gene matches.

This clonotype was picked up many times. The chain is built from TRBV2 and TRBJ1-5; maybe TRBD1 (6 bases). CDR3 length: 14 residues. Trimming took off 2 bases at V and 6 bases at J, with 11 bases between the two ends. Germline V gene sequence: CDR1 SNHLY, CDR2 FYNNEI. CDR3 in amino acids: CASSERTGTQPQHF. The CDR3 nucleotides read TGTGCCAGCAGTGAAAGAACAGGGACTCAGCCCCAGCATTTT. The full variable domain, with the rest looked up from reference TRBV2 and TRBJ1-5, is EPEVTQTPSHQVTQMGQEVILRCVPISNHLYFYWYRQILGQKVEFLVSFYNNEISEKSEIFDDQFSVERPDGSNFTLKIRSTKLEDSAMYFCASSERTGTQPQHFGDGTRLSIL.

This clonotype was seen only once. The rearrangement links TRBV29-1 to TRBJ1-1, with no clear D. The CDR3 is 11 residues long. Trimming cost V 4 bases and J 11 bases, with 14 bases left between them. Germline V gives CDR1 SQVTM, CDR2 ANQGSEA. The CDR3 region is CSVGTPSEAFF. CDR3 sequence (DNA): TGCAGCGTTGGGACCCCATCGGAGGCTTTCTTT.

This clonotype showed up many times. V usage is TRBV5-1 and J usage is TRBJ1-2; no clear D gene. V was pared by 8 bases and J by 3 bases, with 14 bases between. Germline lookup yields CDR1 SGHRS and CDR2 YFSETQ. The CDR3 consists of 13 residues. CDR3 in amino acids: CASRMGIDYGYTF. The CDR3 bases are TGCGCCAGTAGGATGGGGATTGACTATGGCTACACCTTC.

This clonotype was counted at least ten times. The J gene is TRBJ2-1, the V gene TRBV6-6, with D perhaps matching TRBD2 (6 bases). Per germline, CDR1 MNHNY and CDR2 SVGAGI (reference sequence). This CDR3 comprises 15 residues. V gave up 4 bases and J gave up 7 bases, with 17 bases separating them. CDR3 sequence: CASSSSRSSGNEQFF. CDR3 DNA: TGTGCCAGCAGTTCGAGCCGAAGCAGCGGGAATGAGCAGTTCTTC.

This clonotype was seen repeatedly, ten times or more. CDR3 nucleotide sequence: TGCGCCAGCAGCCACCGGAGGGCGGCGGTGCGGAACACTGAAGCTTTCTTT. It encodes CASSHRRAAVRNTEAFF. V is TRBV4-3 and J is TRBJ1-1, with unresolved D. Trimming shortened V by 3 bases and J by 1 base, and 18 bases separated the two germline ends. Germline loops: CDR1 LGHNA, CDR2 YSLEER. There are 17 residues in the CDR3.